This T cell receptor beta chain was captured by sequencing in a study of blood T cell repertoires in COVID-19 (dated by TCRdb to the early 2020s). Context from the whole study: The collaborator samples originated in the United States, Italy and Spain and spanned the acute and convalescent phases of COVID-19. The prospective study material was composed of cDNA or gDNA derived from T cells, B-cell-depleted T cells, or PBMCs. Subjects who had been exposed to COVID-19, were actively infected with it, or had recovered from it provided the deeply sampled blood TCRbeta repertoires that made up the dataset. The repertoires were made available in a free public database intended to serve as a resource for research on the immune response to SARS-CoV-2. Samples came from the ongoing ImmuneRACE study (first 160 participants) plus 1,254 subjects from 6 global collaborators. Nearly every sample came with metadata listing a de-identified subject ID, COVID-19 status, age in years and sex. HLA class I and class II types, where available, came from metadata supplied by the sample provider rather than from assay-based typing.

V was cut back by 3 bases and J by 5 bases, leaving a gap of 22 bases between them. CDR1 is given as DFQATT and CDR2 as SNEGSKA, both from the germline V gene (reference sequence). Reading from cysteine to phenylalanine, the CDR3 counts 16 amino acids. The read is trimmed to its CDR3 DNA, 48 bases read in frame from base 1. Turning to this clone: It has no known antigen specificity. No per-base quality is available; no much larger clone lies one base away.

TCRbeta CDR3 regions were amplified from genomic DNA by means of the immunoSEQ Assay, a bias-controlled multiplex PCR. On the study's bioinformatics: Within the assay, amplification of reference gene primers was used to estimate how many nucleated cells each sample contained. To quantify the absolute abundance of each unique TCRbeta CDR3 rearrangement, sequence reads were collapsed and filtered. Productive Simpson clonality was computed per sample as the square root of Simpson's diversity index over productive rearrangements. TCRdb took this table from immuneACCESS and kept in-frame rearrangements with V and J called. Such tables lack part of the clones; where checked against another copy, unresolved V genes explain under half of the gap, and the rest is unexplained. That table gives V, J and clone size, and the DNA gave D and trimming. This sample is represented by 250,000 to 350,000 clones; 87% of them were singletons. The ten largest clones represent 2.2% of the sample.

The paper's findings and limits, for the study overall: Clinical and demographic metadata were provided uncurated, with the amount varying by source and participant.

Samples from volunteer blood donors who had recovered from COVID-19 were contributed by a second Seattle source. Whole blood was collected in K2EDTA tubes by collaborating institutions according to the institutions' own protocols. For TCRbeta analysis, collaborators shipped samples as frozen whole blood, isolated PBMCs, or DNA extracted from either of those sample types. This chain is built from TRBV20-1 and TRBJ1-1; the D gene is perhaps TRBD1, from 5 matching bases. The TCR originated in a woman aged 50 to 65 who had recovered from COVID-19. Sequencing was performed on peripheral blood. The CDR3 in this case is CSASQKLGADVTEAFF. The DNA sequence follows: TGCAGTGCTAGTCAGAAGTTAGGGGCCGATGTAACTGAAGCTTTCTTT.